Listed below are T cell receptor beta chains from one sample, sequenced in a study of T cell changes during pregnancy in multiple sclerosis. Measured with immunoSEQ multiplex PCR; TCRdb has only the in-frame clones, and not every one. The sample comprises approximately 50,000 clones, 80% to 95% of which are singletons, and about 0.67% rests with the top ten. Sample: CD4+ T cells from peripheral blood mononuclear cells, taken in the third trimester of pregnancy. These receptors were taken from a female donor with multiple sclerosis, enrolled in a pregnancy study. Each CDR3 is given with its conserved first and last residue. A D gene is named only where the DNA matches it firmly. Clone size is given for some rows only: seen once, a few or many times, or a class if the clone is expanded.

cdr3_nt: TGCGCCAGCAGCCTACAGACAGGGAACAATGAGCAGTTCTTC; cdr3_aa: CASSLQTGNNEQFF; j_call: TRBJ2-1; d_call: TRBD1; v_call: TRBV5-1; clone_size: .
cdr3_nt: TGTGCCAGCAGTTTATCCTCAGTTTCGCTCCAATACTTC; cdr3_aa: CASSLSSVSLQYF; j_call: TRBJ2-5; d_call: .; v_call: TRBV27; clone_size: .
cdr3_nt: TGTGCCAGCAGTTTAGCGGGAGTCTACGAGCAGTACTTC; cdr3_aa: CASSLAGVYEQYF; j_call: TRBJ2-7; d_call: TRBD2; v_call: TRBV6-5; clone_size: once
cdr3_nt: TGTGCCAGCAGCTTAGTAGGGGGACTAGCCTCCTACGAGCAGTACTTC; cdr3_aa: CASSLVGGLASYEQYF; j_call: TRBJ2-7; d_call: TRBD2; v_call: TRBV7-2; clone_size: .
cdr3_nt: TGTGCCAGCTCACCTCTCGGGGTGACACACTACGAGCAGTACTTC; cdr3_aa: CASSPLGVTHYEQYF; j_call: TRBJ2-7; d_call: .; v_call: TRBV18; clone_size: once
cdr3_nt: TGTGCCAGCAGTGAACTACCTGACAATGAGCAGTTCTTC; cdr3_aa: CASSELPDNEQFF; j_call: TRBJ2-1; d_call: .; v_call: TRBV6-4; clone_size: .
cdr3_nt: TGCGCCAGCAGCCCGTCCATCCAGGGGGCGAACACCATATATTTT; cdr3_aa: CASSPSIQGANTIYF; j_call: TRBJ1-3; d_call: TRBD1; v_call: TRBV4-3; clone_size: .
cdr3_nt: TGCGCCAGCAGCTTGAGTCTAGCGGGAGTTGAGTTCTTC; cdr3_aa: CASSLSLAGVEFF; j_call: TRBJ2-1; d_call: TRBD2; v_call: TRBV5-1; clone_size: .
cdr3_nt: TGTGCCAGCAGCTACAACCTACTAGCGGGAGGCTTCAGCTCCTACGAGCAGTACTTC; cdr3_aa: CASSYNLLAGGFSSYEQYF; j_call: TRBJ2-7; d_call: TRBD2; v_call: TRBV7-8; clone_size: .
cdr3_nt: TGTGCCAGCAGTCTCCGTGGACGAGGGCGTGACGAGCAGTACTTC; cdr3_aa: CASSLRGRGRDEQYF; j_call: TRBJ2-7; d_call: .; v_call: TRBV28; clone_size: once
cdr3_nt: TGTGCCAGCAGCCGCGGACTAGCGGGAGGAGTATGGTCCTACAATGAGCAGTTCTTC; cdr3_aa: CASSRGLAGGVWSYNEQFF; j_call: TRBJ2-1; d_call: TRBD2; v_call: TRBV28; clone_size: .
cdr3_nt: TGTGCCAGCAGCGCTCACCCGGGGGGGCTGAACACTGAAGCTTTCTTT; cdr3_aa: CASSAHPGGLNTEAFF; j_call: TRBJ1-1; d_call: .; v_call: TRBV9; clone_size: few
cdr3_nt: TGTGCCAGCAGCCAAGAGGCGACGGCGGGGCCCAATGAAAAACTGTTTTTT; cdr3_aa: CASSQEATAGPNEKLFF; j_call: TRBJ1-4; d_call: .; v_call: TRBV4-2; clone_size: .
cdr3_nt: TGTGCCAGCAGCTTGGAGGGGCGCATCACTGAAGCTTTCTTT; cdr3_aa: CASSLEGRITEAFF; j_call: TRBJ1-1; d_call: .; v_call: TRBV7-2; clone_size: .
cdr3_nt: TGTGCCATCAGCACAGGGAACTATCAGCCCCAGCATTTT; cdr3_aa: CAISTGNYQPQHF; j_call: TRBJ1-5; d_call: .; v_call: TRBV10-3; clone_size: .
cdr3_nt: TGTGCCAGCAGTGAACAACCTAGCGGGAATTTATTATACGAGCAGTACTTC; cdr3_aa: CASSEQPSGNLLYEQYF; j_call: TRBJ2-7; d_call: TRBD2; v_call: TRBV6-1; clone_size: .
cdr3_nt: TGTGCCAGCTCACAGAAACAGGGGGCAGGAGAGCAGTACTTC; cdr3_aa: CASSQKQGAGEQYF; j_call: TRBJ2-7; d_call: TRBD1; v_call: TRBV18; clone_size: .
cdr3_nt: TGTGCCAGCAGCCCCCGGGACAGCTCTGGGGCCAACGTCCTGACTTTC; cdr3_aa: CASSPRDSSGANVLTF; j_call: TRBJ2-6; d_call: TRBD1; v_call: TRBV9; clone_size: .
cdr3_nt: TGTGCCAGTAGTATAGGTAGTAGCAAAGGCGGGACCCAGTACTTC; cdr3_aa: CASSIGSSKGGTQYF; j_call: TRBJ2-5; d_call: .; v_call: TRBV19; clone_size: once
cdr3_nt: TGTGCCAGTAGTATTGCAGGGTTCGATCAGCCCCAGCATTTT; cdr3_aa: CASSIAGFDQPQHF; j_call: TRBJ1-5; d_call: .; v_call: TRBV19; clone_size: .
cdr3_nt: TGTGCCAGCAGCAACCGGGACAGGGGCGGTTACGAGCAGTACTTC; cdr3_aa: CASSNRDRGGYEQYF; j_call: TRBJ2-7; d_call: TRBD1; v_call: TRBV7-9; clone_size: .
cdr3_nt: TGTGCCTGGAGTGCCCGGAGGAATCAGCCCCAGCATTTT; cdr3_aa: CAWSARRNQPQHF; j_call: TRBJ1-5; d_call: .; v_call: TRBV30; clone_size: .
cdr3_nt: TGCAGCGTAACCTCAGGGGCCCAAGAGACCCAGTACTTC; cdr3_aa: CSVTSGAQETQYF; j_call: TRBJ2-5; d_call: .; v_call: TRBV29-1; clone_size: once
cdr3_nt: TGTGCCAGCAGCTTCGGAGGAGGGAGAAACACCATATATTTT; cdr3_aa: CASSFGGGRNTIYF; j_call: TRBJ1-3; d_call: .; v_call: TRBV7-9; clone_size: few
cdr3_nt: TGTGCCAGCACCCGAGACACTACTACGGGGGAGCAGTACTTC; cdr3_aa: CASTRDTTTGEQYF; j_call: TRBJ2-7; d_call: .; v_call: TRBV27; clone_size: .
cdr3_nt: TGTGCCAGTAGCCCCCCAGCGGGGGAACCCAATGAGCAGTTCTTC; cdr3_aa: CASSPPAGEPNEQFF; j_call: TRBJ2-1; d_call: TRBD2; v_call: TRBV19; clone_size: once
cdr3_nt: TGTGCCAGCAGCTATCAGACCGGACAAGGAGAAGAGACCCAGTACTTC; cdr3_aa: CASSYQTGQGEETQYF; j_call: TRBJ2-5; d_call: .; v_call: TRBV5-6; clone_size: .
cdr3_nt: TGTGCCAGCAGTGAGTATGGGTTCGGGACATCCTACGAGCAGTACTTC; cdr3_aa: CASSEYGFGTSYEQYF; j_call: TRBJ2-7; d_call: .; v_call: TRBV6-1; clone_size: once
cdr3_nt: TGTGCCAGCAGTCTGACCCGGGACAGTCGATTAGGGGGAAACACCATATATTTT; cdr3_aa: CASSLTRDSRLGGNTIYF; j_call: TRBJ1-3; d_call: TRBD1; v_call: TRBV2; clone_size: .
cdr3_nt: TGTGCCAGCAGTGGACAGGGAATATTGAACACCGGGGAGCTGTTTTTT; cdr3_aa: CASSGQGILNTGELFF; j_call: TRBJ2-2; d_call: TRBD1; v_call: TRBV27; clone_size: .
cdr3_nt: TGTGCCAGCAGCTTAAGCCCCGACAGGAACACTGAAGCTTTCTTT; cdr3_aa: CASSLSPDRNTEAFF; j_call: TRBJ1-1; d_call: .; v_call: TRBV7-3; clone_size: .
cdr3_nt: TGTGCCAGCAGCGCGGGAATAGCAGATACGCAGTATTTT; cdr3_aa: CASSAGIADTQYF; j_call: TRBJ2-3; d_call: .; v_call: TRBV9; clone_size: .
cdr3_nt: TGTGCCAGCAGGGCTAGCGGGAGGCCCGGGGAGCTGTTTTTT; cdr3_aa: CASRASGRPGELFF; j_call: TRBJ2-2; d_call: TRBD2; v_call: TRBV27; clone_size: .
cdr3_nt: TGTGCCAGCAGCTTAATGCCCAGGACTAGCGGGAGTAGGGGTGAGCAGTTCTTC; cdr3_aa: CASSLMPRTSGSRGEQFF; j_call: TRBJ2-1; d_call: TRBD2; v_call: TRBV7-8; clone_size: .
cdr3_nt: TGTGCCAGCAGCCAAGGAGGTAGCGGGAGGGGAGATACGCAGTATTTT; cdr3_aa: CASSQGGSGRGDTQYF; j_call: TRBJ2-3; d_call: TRBD2; v_call: TRBV14; clone_size: once
cdr3_nt: TGTGCCAGCAGCTTAATGGGACAGGGCCCTGAAGCTTTCTTT; cdr3_aa: CASSLMGQGPEAFF; j_call: TRBJ1-1; d_call: TRBD1; v_call: TRBV5-4; clone_size: .
cdr3_nt: TGTGCCAGTAGTCTCAGCGCACTAGGCCAAGAGACCCAGTACTTC; cdr3_aa: CASSLSALGQETQYF; j_call: TRBJ2-5; d_call: .; v_call: TRBV19; clone_size: .
cdr3_nt: TGTGCCAGCAGCTCGCGGCAGACAGGTCCGCAGTACCAAGAGACCCAGTACTTC; cdr3_aa: CASSSRQTGPQYQETQYF; j_call: TRBJ2-5; d_call: .; v_call: TRBV5-6; clone_size: .
cdr3_nt: TGTGCCAGCAGTTTGGGGACAGGGTTAGGAGCGACCCAGTACTTC; cdr3_aa: CASSLGTGLGATQYF; j_call: TRBJ2-5; d_call: TRBD1; v_call: TRBV28; clone_size: .
cdr3_nt: TGTGCCAGCAGCCCCTGGACTAGCGGGAGTCCCGAGCAGTACTTC; cdr3_aa: CASSPWTSGSPEQYF; j_call: TRBJ2-7; d_call: TRBD2; v_call: TRBV7-2; clone_size: .
cdr3_nt: TGTGCCAGCAGTTTTCAGACCCCGGGGATCTCCTACAATGAGCAGTTCTTC; cdr3_aa: CASSFQTPGISYNEQFF; j_call: TRBJ2-1; d_call: .; v_call: TRBV27; clone_size: .
cdr3_nt: TGTGCCGCCTCAGGGGAAGACACCGGGGAGCTGTTTTTT; cdr3_aa: CAASGEDTGELFF; j_call: TRBJ2-2; d_call: .; v_call: TRBV28; clone_size: .
cdr3_nt: TGTGCCAGCAGTGAAGGGCGGGGGTACTCCTACGAGCAGTACTTC; cdr3_aa: CASSEGRGYSYEQYF; j_call: TRBJ2-7; d_call: TRBD2; v_call: TRBV2; clone_size: .
cdr3_nt: TGTGCCAGCAGTCCCATGGAGGGGGCCTATGGCTACACCTTC; cdr3_aa: CASSPMEGAYGYTF; j_call: TRBJ1-2; d_call: TRBD1; v_call: TRBV6-1; clone_size: .
cdr3_nt: TGTGCCAGCAGCCCCCCAGGCACAGATACGCAGTATTTT; cdr3_aa: CASSPPGTDTQYF; j_call: TRBJ2-3; d_call: .; v_call: TRBV6-6; clone_size: .
cdr3_nt: TGTGCCAGCAGGCCCAGGAACACTGAAGCTTTCTTT; cdr3_aa: CASRPRNTEAFF; j_call: TRBJ1-1; d_call: .; v_call: TRBV28; clone_size: .
cdr3_nt: TGTGCCAGCAGTGACGACAGGGGGCTCTTGGCCAAAAACATTCAGTACTTC; cdr3_aa: CASSDDRGLLAKNIQYF; j_call: TRBJ2-4; d_call: TRBD1; v_call: TRBV2; clone_size: .